A single T cell receptor beta chain is shown here with its context. The antigen is not known. At one boundary the junction diverges from the germline segment, which might be a read error. The CDR3 totals 11 residues. Germline CDR1 and CDR2: SGDLS and YYNGEE. The data are from a study of graft-versus-host responses after intestinal transplantation. Study-level information: Anti-thymocyte globulin induction was given to all recipients, followed by tacrolimus and steroids for two to four years.

The repertoire was sequenced with immunoSEQ multiplex PCR; TCRdb's copy has only in-frame clones and lacks some. Altogether 75,000 to 95,000 clones are present, under 95% being singletons, with the ten largest covering 2% to 2.5%. Whole-study findings and limits: Detected in recipient marrow were GvH clones, some of which were first observed in ileum or blood. Early HvG declines after transplant were associated with peak circulating GvH clone levels. When patients had graft-donor T cell macrochimerism, their allografts held high graft-versus-host to host-versus-graft clonal ratios.

The sequence came from a human donor who received an intestinal transplant. The chain combines TRBV9 with TRBJ1-2, with a tentative D call TRBD1 (6 bases). This specimen consisted of unstimulated CD8+ T cells sorted from spleen or lymph node cells, obtained before intestinal transplant. CDR3 sequence reads: CASSDRVGYAF. The CDR3 coding sequence is TGTGCCAGCAGCGACAGGGTTGGCTACGCCTTC.